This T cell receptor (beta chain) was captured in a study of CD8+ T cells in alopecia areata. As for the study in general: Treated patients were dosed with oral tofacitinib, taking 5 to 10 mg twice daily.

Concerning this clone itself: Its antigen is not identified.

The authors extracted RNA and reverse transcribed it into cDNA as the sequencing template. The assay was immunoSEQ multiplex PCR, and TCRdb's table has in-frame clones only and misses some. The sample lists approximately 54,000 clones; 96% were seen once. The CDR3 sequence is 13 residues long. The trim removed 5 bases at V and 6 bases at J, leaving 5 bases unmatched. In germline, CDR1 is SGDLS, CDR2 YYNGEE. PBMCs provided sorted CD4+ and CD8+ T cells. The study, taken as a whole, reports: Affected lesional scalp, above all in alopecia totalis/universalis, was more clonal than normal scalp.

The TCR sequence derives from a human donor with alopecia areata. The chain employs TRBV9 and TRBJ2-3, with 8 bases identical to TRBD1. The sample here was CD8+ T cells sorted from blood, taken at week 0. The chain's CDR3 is CASSAYRGDTQYF. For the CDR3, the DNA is TGTGCCAGCAGTGCTTACAGGGGGGATACGCAGTATTTT.